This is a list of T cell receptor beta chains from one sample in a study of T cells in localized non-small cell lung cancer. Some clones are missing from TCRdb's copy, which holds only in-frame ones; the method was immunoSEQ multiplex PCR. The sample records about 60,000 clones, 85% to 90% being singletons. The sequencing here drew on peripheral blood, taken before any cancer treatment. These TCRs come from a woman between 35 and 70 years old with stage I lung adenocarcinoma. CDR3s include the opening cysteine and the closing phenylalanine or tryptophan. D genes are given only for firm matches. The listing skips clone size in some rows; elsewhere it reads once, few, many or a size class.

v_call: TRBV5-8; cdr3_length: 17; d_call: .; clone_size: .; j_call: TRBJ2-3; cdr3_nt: TGTGCCAGCAGCCTCGGACCAGGGGCTCCTTCCACAGATACGCAGTATTTT; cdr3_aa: CASSLGPGAPSTDTQYF
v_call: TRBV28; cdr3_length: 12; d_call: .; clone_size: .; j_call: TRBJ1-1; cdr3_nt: TGTGCCAGCAGGACAACTAGGACTGAAGCTTTCTTT; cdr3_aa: CASRTTRTEAFF
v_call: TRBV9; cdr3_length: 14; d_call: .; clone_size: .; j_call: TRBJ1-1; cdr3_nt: TGTGCCAGCAGCGTAGACGGGGGATACACTGAAGCTTTCTTT; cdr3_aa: CASSVDGGYTEAFF
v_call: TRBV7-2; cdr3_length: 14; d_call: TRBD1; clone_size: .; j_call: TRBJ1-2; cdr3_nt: TGTGCCAGCAGCTCCCCGGGACAGGGCTATGGCTACACCTTC; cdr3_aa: CASSSPGQGYGYTF
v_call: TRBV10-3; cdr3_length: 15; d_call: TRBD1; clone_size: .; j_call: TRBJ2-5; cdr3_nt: TGTGCCATCAGAAGGTCGGGACAGGGTCAAGAGACCCAGTACTTC; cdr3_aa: CAIRRSGQGQETQYF
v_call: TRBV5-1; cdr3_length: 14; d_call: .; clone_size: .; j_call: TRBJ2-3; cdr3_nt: TGCGCCAGCAGCCTCGGCCTGGAGGCAGATACGCAGTATTTT; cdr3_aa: CASSLGLEADTQYF
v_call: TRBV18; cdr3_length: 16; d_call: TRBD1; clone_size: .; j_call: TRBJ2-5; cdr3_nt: TGTGCCAGCTCACCAGGCGCGGGACAGGGGGTAGAGACCCAGTACTTC; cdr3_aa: CASSPGAGQGVETQYF
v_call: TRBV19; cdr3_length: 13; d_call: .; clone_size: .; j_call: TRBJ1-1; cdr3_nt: TGTGCCAGTAGCTACGATATGAACACTGAAGCTTTCTTT; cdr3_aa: CASSYDMNTEAFF
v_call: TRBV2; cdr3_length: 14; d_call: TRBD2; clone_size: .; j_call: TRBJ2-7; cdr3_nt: TGTGCCAGCAGCGTAGCGGGAGGGTCCTACGAGCAGTACTTC; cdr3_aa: CASSVAGGSYEQYF
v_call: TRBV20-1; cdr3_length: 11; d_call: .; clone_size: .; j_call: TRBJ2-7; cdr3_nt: TGCAGTGCTATGGCGTCCTACGAGCAGTACTTC; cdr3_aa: CSAMASYEQYF
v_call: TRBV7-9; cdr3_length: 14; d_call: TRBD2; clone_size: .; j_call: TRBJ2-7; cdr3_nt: TGTGCCAGCAGCCGACTTGGCGGGGGAGAAGAGCAGTACTTC; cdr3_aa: CASSRLGGGEEQYF
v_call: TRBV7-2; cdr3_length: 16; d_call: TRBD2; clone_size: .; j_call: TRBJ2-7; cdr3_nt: TGTGCCAGCAGCTTAGACTCTGGGACTAGCTTGTACGAGCAGTACTTC; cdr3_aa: CASSLDSGTSLYEQYF
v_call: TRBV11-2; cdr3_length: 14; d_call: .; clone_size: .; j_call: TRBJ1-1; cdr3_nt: TGTGCCAGCACCACCTCTGTAGGCCGAACTGAAGCTTTCTTT; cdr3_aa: CASTTSVGRTEAFF
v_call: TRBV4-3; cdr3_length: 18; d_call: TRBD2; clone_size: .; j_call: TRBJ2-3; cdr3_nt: TGCGCCAGCAGCCAAGGACTAGCGGGAGGGCCCGCAACAGATACGCAGTATTTT; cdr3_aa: CASSQGLAGGPATDTQYF
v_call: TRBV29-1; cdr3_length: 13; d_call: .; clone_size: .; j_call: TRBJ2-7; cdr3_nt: TGCAGCGTTTATCGGGACGGAGGCGGCGAGCAGTACTTC; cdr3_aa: CSVYRDGGGEQYF
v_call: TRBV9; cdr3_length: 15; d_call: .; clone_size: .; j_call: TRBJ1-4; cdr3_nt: TGTGCCAGCAGCGTAGCTCAGGGGCGGGATGAAAAACTGTTTTTT; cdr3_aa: CASSVAQGRDEKLFF
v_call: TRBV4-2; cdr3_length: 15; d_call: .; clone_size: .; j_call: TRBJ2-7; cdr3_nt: TGTGCCAGCAGCCAAGATTGGGGGGCGGCTTTCCAGCAGTACTTC; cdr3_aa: CASSQDWGAAFQQYF
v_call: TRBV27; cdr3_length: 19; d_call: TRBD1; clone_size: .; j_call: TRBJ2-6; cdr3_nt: TGTGCCAGCAGCCTCCTAGGGCCGGGACAGGGATATGGGGCCAACGTCCTGACTTTC; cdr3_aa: CASSLLGPGQGYGANVLTF
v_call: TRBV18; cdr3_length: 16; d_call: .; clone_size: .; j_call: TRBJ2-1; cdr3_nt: TGTGCCAGCTCCCCCCTGAGGGCATTGGCCTACAATGAGCAGTTCTTC; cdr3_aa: CASSPLRALAYNEQFF
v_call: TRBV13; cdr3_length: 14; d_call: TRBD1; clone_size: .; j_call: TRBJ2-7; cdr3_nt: TGTGCCAGCAGCCCTCGGGACAGCGGTTACGAGCAGTACTTC; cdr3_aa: CASSPRDSGYEQYF
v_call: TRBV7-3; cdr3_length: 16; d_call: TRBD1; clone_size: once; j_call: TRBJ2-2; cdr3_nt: TGTGCCAGCAGCTTATTAGGACAGGGTAACACCGGGGAGCTGTTTTTT; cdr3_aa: CASSLLGQGNTGELFF
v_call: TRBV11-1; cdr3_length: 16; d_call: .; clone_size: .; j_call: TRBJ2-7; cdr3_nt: TGTGCCAGCAGCCAAGCAGAAGCTGCAAACCCTTACGAGCAGTACTTC; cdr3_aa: CASSQAEAANPYEQYF
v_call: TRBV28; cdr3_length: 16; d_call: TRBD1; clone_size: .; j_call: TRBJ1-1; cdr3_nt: TGTGCCAGCACTCGAACCGGAGGGGGCAAGGGCACTGAAGCTTTCTTT; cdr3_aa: CASTRTGGGKGTEAFF
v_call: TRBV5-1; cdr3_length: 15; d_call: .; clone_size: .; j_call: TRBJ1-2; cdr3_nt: TGCGCCAGCAGCTCCCAATTAACAGGGTTAGGAGGCTACACCTTC; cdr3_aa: CASSSQLTGLGGYTF
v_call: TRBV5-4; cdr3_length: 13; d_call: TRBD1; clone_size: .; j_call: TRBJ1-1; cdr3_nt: TGTGCCAGCAGCACCTGGACAGGGACTGAAGCTTTCTTT; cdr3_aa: CASSTWTGTEAFF
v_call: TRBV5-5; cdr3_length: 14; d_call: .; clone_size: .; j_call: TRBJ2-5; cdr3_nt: TGTGCCAGCAGCTTGGAAGGGGGGACGGAGACCCAGTACTTC; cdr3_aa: CASSLEGGTETQYF
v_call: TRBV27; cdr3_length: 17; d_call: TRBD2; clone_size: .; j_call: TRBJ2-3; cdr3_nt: TGTGCCAGCAGTTCCCGGACTAGCGGAACTAGCACAGATACGCAGTATTTT; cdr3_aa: CASSSRTSGTSTDTQYF
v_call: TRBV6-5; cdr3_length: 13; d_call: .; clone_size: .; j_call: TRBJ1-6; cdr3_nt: TGTGCCAGCAGTGAACAGGGAAATTCACCCCTCCACTTT; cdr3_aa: CASSEQGNSPLHF
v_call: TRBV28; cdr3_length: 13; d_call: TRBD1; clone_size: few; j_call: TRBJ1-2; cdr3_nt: TGTGCCAGCAGTTTGGGACAGATCTATGGCTACACCTTC; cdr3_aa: CASSLGQIYGYTF
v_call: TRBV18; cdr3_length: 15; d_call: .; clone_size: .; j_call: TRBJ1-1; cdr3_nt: TGTGCCAGCTCACCACCAGAAGGGGGGAGCACTGAAGCTTTCTTT; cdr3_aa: CASSPPEGGSTEAFF
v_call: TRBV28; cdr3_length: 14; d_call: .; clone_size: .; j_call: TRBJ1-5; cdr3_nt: TGTGCCAGCAGTTCAGACACCTTCAATCAGCCCCAGCATTTT; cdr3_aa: CASSSDTFNQPQHF